One sample yielded the 30 T cell receptor beta chains listed below, sequenced in a study of blood T cell repertoires in COVID-19. Measured with immunoSEQ multiplex PCR; TCRdb has only the in-frame clones, and not every one. The sample includes some 300,000 clones, around nine tenths of them seen just once. The sample consisted of peripheral blood. Receptors were obtained from a woman in her 70s with COVID-19, enrolled during active disease.

This rearrangement joins TRBV24-1 to TRBJ2-2; TRBD1 aligns across 9 bases. CDR1 KGHDR and CDR2 SFDVKD come from the germline V gene. V lost 11 bases, J lost 2 bases, and 5 bases stayed unmatched. The CDR3 is 14 amino acids. This CDR3 reads CAISQGANTGELFF. The CDR3 nucleotides are TGTGCCATCTCACAGGGGGCTAACACCGGGGAGCTGTTTTTT.

The chain has TRBV7-2 and TRBJ1-3, with D uncertain. V shed 6 bases and J shed 4 bases, with 19 bases lying between them. The germline V gene encodes CDR1 SGHTA and CDR2 FQGNSA. The CDR3 loop spans 16 amino acids. CDR3 sequence: CASSYSWTGSGNTIYF. The CDR3 DNA sequence: TGTGCCAGCAGTTACTCCTGGACGGGGTCCGGAAACACCATATATTTT.

The V call is TRBV7-9, the J call TRBJ2-5, with no clear D. V lost 2 bases and J lost 5, with 3 bases in between. CDR1 and CDR2 (germline): SEHNR, FQNEAQ (reference sequence). The CDR3 is made up of 11 amino acids. CDR3 loop: CASSLSETQYF. CDR3 bases: TGTGCCAGCAGCTTAAGCGAGACCCAGTACTTC.

The V and J genes are TRBV10-2 and TRBJ2-7; D remains ambiguous. This CDR3 has 12 amino acids. With 2 bases removed from V and 3 bases from J, the gap between germline ends came to 5 bases. Germline V gene lookup returns CDR1 WSHSY and CDR2 SAAADI. CDR3 sequence reads: CASSEGGYEQYF. The CDR3 nucleotides are TGCGCCAGCAGTGAGGGCGGCTACGAGCAGTACTTC.

Comments on this clone: A much larger clonotype is one base distant, so this may be a read error. This sample also contains other DNA sequences that code for the same CDR3. The gene calls are TRBV27 and TRBJ1-1; D is unresolved. This CDR3 region has 13 residues. Trimming pared 2 bases from V and 3 bases from J, leaving 7 bases between. The germline V gene has CDR1 MNHEY and CDR2 SMNVEV (reference sequence). CDR3 DNA: TGTGCCAGCAGTTTAGGAGAGTACACTGAAGCTTTCTTT. It specifies CASSLGEYTEAFF.

V and J are TRBV19 and TRBJ1-2; 7 positions agree with TRBD1. The V and J ends lost 9 bases and 5 bases, in that order; junction bases with no gene match: 15. This CDR3 comprises 15 residues. Germline lookup yields CDR1 LNHDA and CDR2 SQIVND (reference sequence). For the CDR3, the DNA is TGTGCCAGCCAGTTCCTCCGGGACAGAGTTTATGGCTACACCTTC. It specifies CASQFLRDRVYGYTF.

J is TRBJ2-7 and V is TRBV6-1; maybe TRBD1 (6 bases). V was cut by 3 bases and J by 1 base, with 13 bases left in between. Germline assignment: CDR1 MNHNS and CDR2 SASEGT. The CDR3 has 15 residues. The CDR3 is CASSDPQGLSYEQYF. CDR3 nucleotides: TGTGCCAGCAGTGATCCTCAGGGGTTATCCTACGAGCAGTACTTC.

This rearrangement joins TRBV19 to TRBJ2-1; TRBD2 aligns across 9 bases. This CDR3 comprises 16 residues. Trimming took 3 bases from V and 5 from J; bases not matched to a gene: 8. Germline loops: CDR1 LNHDA, CDR2 SQIVND (reference sequence). The CDR3 nucleotides read TGTGCCAGTAGTATTTGGGGACTAGCATATAACAATGAGCAGTTCTTC. Its translation: CASSIWGLAYNNEQFF.

This clone was detected only a few times. The gene calls are TRBV6-5 and TRBJ2-7; a weak D match, TRBD1 (7 bases). Germline V gene sequence: CDR1 MNHEY, CDR2 SVGAGI. V dropped 6 bases and J dropped 2 bases, with 17 bases sitting between them. There are 15 residues in the CDR3. The CDR3 coding sequence is TGTGCCAGCAGCCGCGGGGAGGACAGGACCTACGAGCAGTACTTC. Translation gives CASSRGEDRTYEQYF.

The chain combines TRBV11-2 with TRBJ2-3; 9 bases are a match to TRBD2. The CDR3 is 18 amino acids. Germline CDR1 reads SGHAT; CDR2 reads FQNNGV. V was clipped by 8 bases and J by 2 bases; unmatched bases: 17. CDR3 DNA sequence: TGTGCCAGCCGCTCGTGGGGGCTAGCGGGGATCTCCACAGATACGCAGTATTTT. Translation: CASRSWGLAGISTDTQYF.

The rearrangement links TRBV4-1 to TRBJ1-4; 7 bases line up with TRBD1. CDR3 length: 15 amino acids. V gave up 4 bases and J gave up 4 bases; unmatched junction bases: 6. Germline V gives CDR1 MGHRA, CDR2 YSYEKL. As DNA, the CDR3 is TGCGCCAGCAGCCCCCAGGGACAGCTTAATGAAAAACTGTTTTTT. Translating gives CASSPQGQLNEKLFF.

This clone was counted ten times or more. The chain couples TRBV6-5 to TRBJ1-6; D gene unclear. CDR3 size: 14 residues. V gave up 6 bases and J gave up 13 bases, with 19 bases separating them. Per germline, CDR1 MNHEY and CDR2 SVGAGI. The CDR3 region has the DNA TGTGCCAGCAGCCTACTCGACGGAAGAGGGCCCCTCCACTTT. It yields the protein CASSLLDGRGPLHF.

The rearrangement links TRBV4-2 to TRBJ2-3; 12 nucleotides align to TRBD2. Germline V gene data show CDR1 as LGHNA and CDR2 as YNFKEQ. The CDR3 runs 15 residues. J gave up 6 bases and V 4 bases, and 5 bases lay outside the gene matches. The CDR3 DNA sequence: TGTGCCAGCAGCCCATCTAGCGGGGGGGCGGATACGCAGTATTTT. Translation: CASSPSSGGADTQYF.

V and J are TRBV5-1 and TRBJ1-1; 9 nucleotides match TRBD1. The ends lost 4 bases at V and 2 bases at J; junction bases unmatched: 9. The CDR3 sequence is 16 residues long. The germline V gene has CDR1 SGHRS and CDR2 YFSETQ. The DNA for the CDR3 is TGCGCCAGCAGCGTAACCGGGACAGGGATAAACACTGAAGCTTTCTTT. Protein sequence: CASSVTGTGINTEAFF.

This CDR3 is CASTLGNRNEQFF. The CDR3 region has the DNA TGTGCCAGCACCCTCGGGAATAGGAATGAGCAGTTCTTC. V is TRBV12-3 or TRBV12-4 and J is TRBJ2-1; TRBD2 is a possible D gene (5 bases). Trimming stripped 7 bases from V and 7 bases from J, with 14 bases between. The CDR3 length is 13 residues.

The sample holds one count of this clone. The rearrangement uses TRBV28 and TRBJ2-7, with 8 bases lining up with TRBD2. CDR1 and CDR2 (germline): MDHEN, SYDVKM. V gave up 2 bases and J gave up 0 bases; unmatched junction bases: 3. The CDR3 runs to 15 residues. As DNA, the CDR3 is TGTGCCAGCAGTTTAAGCGGGGGAGGCTCCTACGAGCAGTACTTC. As protein: CASSLSGGGSYEQYF. Drawing the rest from reference TRBV28 and TRBJ2-7, the complete variable domain is DVKVTQSSRYLVKRTGEKVFLECVQDMDHENMFWYRQDPGLGLRLIYFSYDVKMKEKGDIPEGYSVSREKKERFSLILESASTNQTSMYLCASSLSGGGSYEQYFGPGTRLTVT.

The chain has TRBV6-1 and TRBJ1-4; unclear D gene. Germline V CDR1 and CDR2: MNHNS, SASEGT. Trimming left V 0 bases short and J 6 bases short, with 11 bases between. The CDR3 contains 15 residues. CDR3 in amino acids: CASSEAWPTYEKLFF. DNA of the CDR3: TGTGCCAGCAGTGAAGCTTGGCCCACCTATGAAAAACTGTTTTTT.

The genes are TRBV5-1 and TRBJ1-5; 7 bases line up with TRBD1. Germline loops: CDR1 SGHRS, CDR2 YFSETQ. J was trimmed by 3 bases and V by 7 bases; bases with no gene match: 7. CDR3 size: 14 residues. CDR3 residues: CASSEGGPNQPQHF. As DNA, the CDR3 is TGCGCCAGCTCCGAAGGGGGCCCCAATCAGCCCCAGCATTTT.

V gene TRBV9 combines with J gene TRBJ1-1; D remains ambiguous. V was clipped by 0 bases and J by 1 base, with 16 bases between them. The CDR3 length is 17 residues. Germline values: CDR1 SGDLS, CDR2 YYNGEE. The CDR3 sequence is CASSVGSGFPANTEAFF. CDR3 nucleotide sequence: TGTGCCAGCAGCGTAGGTAGCGGTTTTCCCGCGAACACTGAAGCTTTCTTT.

This clone has just one count. The V gene is TRBV2, the J gene TRBJ2-2, with D possibly being TRBD1 (6 bases). In germline, CDR1 is SNHLY, CDR2 FYNNEI. V was trimmed by 8 bases and J by 4 bases, leaving 17 bases between them. The CDR3 spans 15 residues. DNA for the CDR3: TGTGCCAGCCAGGTGGGCCTACAGGGCACCGGGGAGCTGTTTTTT. This translates into CASQVGLQGTGELFF.

The chain joins TRBV11-1 to TRBJ2-7; 8 bases line up with TRBD1. The CDR3 sequence is 15 residues long. The trim removed 0 bases at V and 3 bases at J, leaving 4 bases unmatched. In germline, CDR1 is SGHAT, CDR2 FQDESV (reference sequence). CDR3 sequence: CASSLAQGQDYEQYF. DNA of the CDR3: TGTGCCAGCAGCTTAGCGCAGGGACAGGACTACGAGCAGTACTTC.

The gene calls are TRBV6-1 and TRBJ1-1; TRBD1 agrees at 8 bases. Germline values: CDR1 MNHNS, CDR2 SASEGT. With V trimmed by 3 bases and J by 1 base, 1 base remained unmatched. The CDR3 is 14 residues long. CDR3 residues: CASSDGTGNTEAFF. The CDR3 coding sequence is TGTGCCAGCAGTGATGGGACAGGGAACACTGAAGCTTTCTTT.

The chain uses TRBV9 and TRBJ2-3; TRBD1 matches 7 bases. The CDR3 has 15 amino acids. V trimming: 4 bases; J trimming: 4 bases; junction bases outside the gene matches: 9. The germline V gene encodes CDR1 SGDLS and CDR2 YYNGEE. DNA of the CDR3: TGTGCCAGCAGCCCCCACACAGGGGTCGCAGATACGCAGTATTTT. Translation: CASSPHTGVADTQYF.

The chain employs TRBV19 and TRBJ1-1; 8 nucleotides agree with TRBD1. The CDR3 extends over 12 amino acids. J gave up 8 bases and V 9 bases, and 8 bases lay outside the gene matches. Germline CDR1 LNHDA, CDR2 SQIVND (reference sequence). CDR3 nucleotide sequence: TGTGCCAGCCGAGGGCAGGGGGCAGAAGCTTTCTTT. This encodes CASRGQGAEAFF.

This chain links TRBV4-3 with TRBJ1-3; TRBD1 agrees at 7 bases. The CDR3 has 18 residues. V lost 0 bases and J lost 0; bases outside the gene matches: 8. Germline V CDR1 and CDR2: LGHNA, YSLEER. The CDR3 sequence: CASSQDLPDRVSGNTIYF. DNA of the CDR3: TGCGCCAGCAGCCAAGATTTGCCCGACAGGGTCTCTGGAAACACCATATATTTT.

This chain joins TRBV2 and TRBJ1-1; 7 positions match TRBD1. This CDR3 spans 12 amino acids. V lost 10 bases to trimming and J lost 10 bases; unmatched junction nucleotides: 12. Germline V lookup: CDR1 SNHLY, CDR2 FYNNEI. The CDR3 nucleotides read TGTGCCACCCAGACACAGGGGATGTCAGCTTTCTTT. The encoded protein is CATQTQGMSAFF.

This chain connects TRBV11-2 to TRBJ1-5; no clear D. The CDR3 contains 14 residues. Germline CDR1 SGHAT, CDR2 FQNNGV. V lost 0 bases to trimming and J lost 6 bases, with 9 bases between them. CDR3 bases: TGTGCCAGCAGCTTAGACGTGTCAGGTCAGCCCCAGCATTTT. It specifies CASSLDVSGQPQHF.

The chain employs TRBV6-4 and TRBJ2-2; 7 bases are a match to TRBD2. The CDR3 totals 13 residues. The germline CDR1 and CDR2 sequences are MRHNA and SNTAGT. J gave up 5 bases and V 4 bases, and 1 base lay outside the gene matches. For the CDR3, the DNA is TGTGCCAGCAGTGCTAGCGGAACCGGGGAGCTGTTTTTT. This sequence encodes CASSASGTGELFF.

The gene calls are TRBV12-5 and TRBJ1-6; tentative D call: TRBD1 (6 bases). The CDR3 totals 13 residues. The V end was cut by 9 bases, the J end by 2 bases, with 8 bases between. The germline gives CDR1 LGHNT, CDR2 FRNRAP. CDR3 nucleotides: TGTGCTAGCCAGGGGCCCTATAATTCACCCCTCCACTTT. It is translated as CASQGPYNSPLHF.

The chain combines TRBV5-1 with TRBJ2-1, with 12 bases lining up with TRBD2. The length of the CDR3 is 18 residues. Losses at the gene ends were 1 base for V and 2 bases for J; bases not matched to a gene: 7. The germline V gene encodes CDR1 SGHRS and CDR2 YFSETQ. CDR3 protein: CASSLRLAGGPPYNEQFF. CDR3 in DNA: TGCGCCAGCAGCTTGAGGCTAGCGGGGGGGCCCCCCTACAATGAGCAGTTCTTC.